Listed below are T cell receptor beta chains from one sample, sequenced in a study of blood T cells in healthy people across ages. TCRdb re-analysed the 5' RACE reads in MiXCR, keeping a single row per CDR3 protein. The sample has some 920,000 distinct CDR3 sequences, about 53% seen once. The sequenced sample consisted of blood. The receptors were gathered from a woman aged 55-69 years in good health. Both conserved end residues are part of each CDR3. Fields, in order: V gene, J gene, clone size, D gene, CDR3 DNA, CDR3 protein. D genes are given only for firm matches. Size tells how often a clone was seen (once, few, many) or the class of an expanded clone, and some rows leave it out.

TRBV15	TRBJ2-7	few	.	TGTGCCACCAGCACAAATTTAGGGGACTCCTACGAGCAGTACTTC	CATSTNLGDSYEQYF
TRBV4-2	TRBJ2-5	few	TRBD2	TGTGCCAGCAGCGGACACGCGGGAGGGCCACAAGAGACCCAGTACTTC	CASSGHAGGPQETQYF
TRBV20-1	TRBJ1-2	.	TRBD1	TGCAGTGCTAGGACCGAGGACAGGGTCTATGGCTACACCTTC	CSARTEDRVYGYTF
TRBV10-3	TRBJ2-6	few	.	TGTGCCATCAGAGGGACGGACAAGGGGACCAACGTCCTGACTTTC	CAIRGTDKGTNVLTF
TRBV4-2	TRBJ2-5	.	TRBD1	TGTGCCAGCAGCCAAGATAGGGGACAGGGTCGCCAAGAGACCCAGTACTTC	CASSQDRGQGRQETQYF
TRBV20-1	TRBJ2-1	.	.	TGCAGTGCTAGAGTCGGGACCTACAATGAGCAGTTCTTC	CSARVGTYNEQFF
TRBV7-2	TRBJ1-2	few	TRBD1	TGTGCCAGCAGCTTAGCCATAGACAGGGACTATGGCTACACCTTC	CASSLAIDRDYGYTF
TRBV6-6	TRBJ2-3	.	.	TGTGCCAGCAGCGATAGCGGAGCGTTCACAGATACGCAGTATTTT	CASSDSGAFTDTQYF
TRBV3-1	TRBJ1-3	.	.	TGTGCCAGCAGCCATGGCCCGGGAAACACCATATATTTT	CASSHGPGNTIYF
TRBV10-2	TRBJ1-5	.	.	TGCGCCAGCAGTGAACAGGGAAGCAATCAGCCCCAGCATTTT	CASSEQGSNQPQHF
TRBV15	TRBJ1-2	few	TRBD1	TGTGCCACCAGCAGCGGGACAGGTCCTTATGGCTACACCTTC	CATSSGTGPYGYTF
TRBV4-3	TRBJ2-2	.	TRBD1	TGCGCCAGCAGCCATTCCGGACAGGGACTCGCGGAGCTGTTTTTT	CASSHSGQGLAELFF
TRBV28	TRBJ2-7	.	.	TGTGCCAGCAGACAATCACTAGGTACTATGCGCGAGCAGTACTTC	CASRQSLGTMREQYF
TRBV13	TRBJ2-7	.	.	TGTGCCAGCAGCGAGGAGGCCCGCGGCTCCCTCAGAGACGAGCAGTACTTC	CASSEEARGSLRDEQYF
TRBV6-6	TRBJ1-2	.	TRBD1	TGTGCCAGCAGTTTGGGGACAGGGAAAATCCATGGCTACACCTTC	CASSLGTGKIHGYTF
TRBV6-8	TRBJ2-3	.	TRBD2	TGTGCCAGCAGTTACTTAAGACAGCGGGAGCGGACAGATACGCAGTATTTT	CASSYLRQRERTDTQYF
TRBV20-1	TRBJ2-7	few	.	TGCAGTGCTAGAGCGTCCAGGGGTGGGGGCGAGCAGTACTTC	CSARASRGGGEQYF
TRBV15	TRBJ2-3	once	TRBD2	TGTGCCACCAGCAGACTGGCGGGAGGAGGTATTTTGACAGATACGCAGTATTTT	CATSRLAGGGILTDTQYF
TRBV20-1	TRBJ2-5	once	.	TGCAGTGCTAGTTACACGACAGGCGGGGTGACCCAGTACTTC	CSASYTTGGVTQYF
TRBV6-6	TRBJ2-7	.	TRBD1	TGTGCCAGCAGTTACGGCCCAGGGGGTAACGAGCAGTACTTC	CASSYGPGGNEQYF
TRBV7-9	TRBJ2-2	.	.	TGTGCCAGCAGCTTTAGGATGGTGGGAGAGTTCTACACCGGGGAGCTGTTTTTT	CASSFRMVGEFYTGELFF
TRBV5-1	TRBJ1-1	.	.	TGCGCCAGCAGCGAGGGGTCCTCCCCTGAAGCTTTCTTT	CASSEGSSPEAFF
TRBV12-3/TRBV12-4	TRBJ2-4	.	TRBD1	TGTGCCAGCACTACTACGCTCGGACAGGGGCGAGGAAACATTCAGTACTTC	CASTTTLGQGRGNIQYF
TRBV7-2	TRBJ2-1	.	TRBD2	TGTGCCAGCAGCTTCGGGGGGGGTCGGTACAATGAGCAGTTCTTC	CASSFGGGRYNEQFF
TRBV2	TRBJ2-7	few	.	TGTGCCACCGAATTTATGAGGAGCTCCTACGAGCAGTACTTC	CATEFMRSSYEQYF
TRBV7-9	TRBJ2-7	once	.	TGTGCCAGCAGCTTAGGTGGGTCCCGGCGGGGATACGAGCAGTACTTC	CASSLGGSRRGYEQYF
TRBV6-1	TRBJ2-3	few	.	TGTGCCAGCAGACCCACGGGGGGCGCGAGCACAGATACGCAGTATTTT	CASRPTGGASTDTQYF
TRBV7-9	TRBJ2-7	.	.	TGTGCCAGCAGCTCGACCATATCCATCAGGGACGAGCAGTACTTC	CASSSTISIRDEQYF
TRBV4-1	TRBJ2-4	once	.	TGCGCCAGGAGCCAAGAATTGCGGGTGGGATCAGAAAACATTCAGTACTTC	CARSQELRVGSENIQYF
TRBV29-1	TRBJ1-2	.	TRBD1	TGCAGCGTGTACAGGGGGAGGGACTATGGCTACACCTTC	CSVYRGRDYGYTF
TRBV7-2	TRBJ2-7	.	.	TGTGCCAGCAGCTTAGATCGGCGCGTCAACGAGCAGTACTTC	CASSLDRRVNEQYF
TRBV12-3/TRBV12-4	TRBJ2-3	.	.	TGTGCCAGCACCAACCTACTCGAGTGGGAAGGCCCAGATACGCAGTATTTT	CASTNLLEWEGPDTQYF
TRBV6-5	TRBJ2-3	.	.	TGTGCCAGCAGTTACATTGAGGCGTCCACAGATACGCAGTATTTT	CASSYIEASTDTQYF
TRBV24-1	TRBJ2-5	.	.	TGTGCCACCAGTGTTACAGAAGAGACCCAGTACTTC	CATSVTEETQYF
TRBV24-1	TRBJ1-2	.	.	TGTGCCACCAGTGCGGACATCGACTATGGCTACACCTTC	CATSADIDYGYTF
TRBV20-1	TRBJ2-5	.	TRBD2	TGCAGTGCACTGGGACTAGCGGGAGACCTCCAAGAGACCCAGTACTTC	CSALGLAGDLQETQYF
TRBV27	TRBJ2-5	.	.	TGTGCCAGCAGCAGACTGCCCCCCCAAGAGACCCAGTACTTC	CASSRLPPQETQYF
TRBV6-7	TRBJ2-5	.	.	TGTGCCAGCAGTTACAAGAGCCAAGAGACCCAGTACTTC	CASSYKSQETQYF
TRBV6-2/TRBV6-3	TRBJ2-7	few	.	TGTGCCAGCAGTTACTCGATCGGTCCAGGGCTCATCTCCTACGAGCAGTACTTC	CASSYSIGPGLISYEQYF
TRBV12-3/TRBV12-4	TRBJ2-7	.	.	TGTGCCAGCAGTAGTAGTGAGGCGACCCGGCGGCAGTACTTC	CASSSSEATRRQYF
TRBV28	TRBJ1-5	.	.	TGTGCCAGCAGGCAGGACGGCAATCAGCCCCAGCATTTT	CASRQDGNQPQHF
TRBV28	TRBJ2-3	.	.	TGTGCCAGCAGACACCCAGGGGGCACAGATACGCAGTATTTT	CASRHPGGTDTQYF